This T cell receptor beta chain was sequenced for a study of blood T cell repertoires in COVID-19. Study context: From the United States, Italy and Spain came samples of acute and convalescent COVID-19. In each case, the material was cDNA or gDNA derived from T cells, B-cell-depleted T cells, or PBMCs.

In the authors' methods: Nucleated cell counts were estimated from reference gene primer amplification. Measured with immunoSEQ multiplex PCR; TCRdb has only the in-frame clones, and not every one. V and J calls and clone size follow that table, whereas D and trimming were derived from the DNA. The sample lists 150,000 or so clones; 91% were seen once. Sequences were obtained from peripheral blood. The source is a man aged 50-60 years with acute or convalescent COVID-19.

The CDR3 nucleotides read TGTGCCAGCAGTTTGCAAGGGGATAGCAATCAGCCCCAGCATTTT. Translation gives CASSLQGDSNQPQHF. V usage is TRBV6-6 and J usage is TRBJ1-5; a weak D match, TRBD1 (5 bases). Trimming took 4 bases from V and 0 from J, leaving 10 bases between them. The germline V gene encodes CDR1 MNHNY and CDR2 SVGAGI (reference sequence). This CDR3 contains 15 residues.